This T cell receptor beta chain originates from a study of T cells expressing NK-cell markers. As for the study in general: The study sequenced eight donors, seven HCMV-seropositive and one seronegative.

From the 5' RACE reads, TCRdb lists one entry per CDR3 protein and no DNA. The sample holds some 150,000 distinct CDR3 sequences. The CDR3 covers 14 residues. The germline V gene has CDR1 SGHRS and CDR2 YFSETQ. Sample: blood T cells: a sorted CD56 or NKG2C T cell subset, CD4+ or CD8+ T cells, or bulk PBMC T cells (not recorded which). The chain uses TRBV5-1 and TRBJ2-7. The clonotype was recovered from a man between 18 and 29 years old in good health. The CDR3 is CASSSPDNIYEQYF.